Given below is one TCR beta chain in context. Its cognate antigen is unknown. Both 60 Vbeta primers and 13 Jbeta primers went into the PCR. Clones were read by immunoSEQ multiplex PCR, and TCRdb kept only the in-frame ones, dropping some. The table includes 150,000 or so clones, around 67% detected once. V was cut by 7 bases and J by 7 bases, with 19 bases left in between. The CDR3 covers 14 residues. The germline V gene has CDR1 SGHAT and CDR2 FQNNGV. The data stem from a study of cytomegalovirus exposure and HLA in healthy donors. Study context: Caucasian-associated ancestry cluster membership applied to 75% to 85% of 300 to 450 genotyped donors.

Study results and limitations: Among TCR beta chains, those listed as cytomegalovirus-associated numbered 164. The productive fraction for most TCR beta V segments was about 87% or about 30% in an earlier analysis. Association of approximately 16,000 TCR beta sequences with HLA alleles was found at 0.05 false discovery rate in a later analysis.

This TCR was sampled from a woman in her late teens or twenties in good health and CMV-seronegative. The rearrangement joins TRBV11-2 to TRBJ1-2; tentatively, D is TRBD1 (5 bases). Sequencing was done on a sample of PBMCs. The CDR3 DNA sequence: TGTGCCAGCACCTATAGAGGAGGGGTCGGTGGCTACACCTTC. Protein product: CASTYRGGVGGYTF.